The 9 T cell receptor beta chains below all came from one sample that was sequenced in a study of T cell changes during pregnancy in multiple sclerosis. Sequencing was performed with immunoSEQ multiplex PCR; in TCRdb, only in-frame clones are kept and a portion is missing. The table records approximately 60,000 clones, 92% of them present only once. The material was peripheral blood, obtained in the first trimester of pregnancy. All receptors come from a female donor with multiple sclerosis, enrolled in a pregnancy study.

The chain uses TRBV5-1 and TRBJ2-7; 7 bases line up with TRBD2. J gave up 3 bases and V 2 bases, and 26 bases lay outside the gene matches. Per the germline V gene, CDR1 is SGHRS and CDR2 is YFSETQ. This CDR3 spans 21 amino acids. The CDR3 is CASSFSHPAPGTTFLIYEQYF. The CDR3 DNA reads as TGCGCCAGCAGCTTTAGTCACCCGGCGCCTGGGACTACCTTTTTAATCTACGAGCAGTACTTC.

CDR3 bases: TGTGCCAGCAGCCAAGACATCTATGGCTACACCTTC. Translating it yields CASSQDIYGYTF. V gene TRBV14 combines with J gene TRBJ1-2; D is uncertain. V lost 0 bases, J lost 4 bases, and 3 bases lay in between. Germline values: CDR1 SGHDN, CDR2 FVKESK. The CDR3 runs 12 residues.

This chain uses TRBV5-6 with TRBJ1-3; D gene uncertain. Deletions cut 7 bases from V and 2 bases from J, with 13 bases between. The CDR3 totals 14 residues. Germline V gives CDR1 SGHDT, CDR2 YYEEEE. CDR3 loop: CASLKGRTGNTIYF. Written as DNA, the CDR3 is TGTGCCAGCCTCAAAGGGAGGACTGGAAACACCATATATTTT.

The J gene is TRBJ1-4, the V gene TRBV6-6, with 7 bases lining up with TRBD1. Germline CDR1 and CDR2: MNHNY and SVGAGI (reference sequence). Germline trimming cut 3 bases from V and 7 bases from J; bases unmatched to any gene: 5. This CDR3 contains 14 residues. The CDR3 reads CASSYQGVVEKLFF. The CDR3 nucleotides are TGTGCCAGCAGTTATCAGGGGGTGGTTGAAAAACTGTTTTTT.

The rearrangement links TRBV4-3 to TRBJ1-4, with TRBD1 as a possible D gene (6 bases). Germline CDR1 and CDR2: LGHNA and YSLEER. CDR3 length equals 19 residues. V was pared by 0 bases and J by 3 bases, with 20 bases between. The chain's CDR3 is CASSQEILAGVVANEKLFF. In nucleotides, the CDR3 is TGCGCCAGCAGCCAAGAAATCTTGGCAGGGGTGGTAGCTAATGAAAAACTGTTTTTT.

The chain has TRBV11-3 and TRBJ2-7, with D possibly matching TRBD2 (6 bases). The CDR3 consists of 13 residues. Per germline, CDR1 SGHNT and CDR2 YENEEA. Trimming took off 0 bases at V and 3 bases at J, with 6 bases between the two ends. The CDR3 sequence is CASSLEEGYEQYF. Written as DNA, the CDR3 is TGTGCCAGCAGCTTAGAGGAGGGCTACGAGCAGTACTTC.

V is TRBV5-1 and J is TRBJ2-5; 7 bases map to TRBD1. The CDR3 length is 13 residues. The junction had 3 bases not matched to a gene; V was cut back by 4 bases and J by 3 bases. The germline V gene has CDR1 SGHRS and CDR2 YFSETQ. In DNA form, the CDR3 reads TGCGCCAGCAGCCAAACAGGGGAAGAGACCCAGTACTTC. This translates into CASSQTGEETQYF.

The rearrangement uses TRBV5-4 and TRBJ2-1, with D perhaps TRBD2 (5 bases). The V and J ends lost 5 bases and 8 bases respectively, with 14 bases between them. CDR3 length equals 13 residues. The V gene's germline CDR1 is SGHNT and CDR2 YYREEE (reference sequence). The CDR3 sequence: CASSSGRGYEQFF. The CDR3 bases are TGTGCCAGCAGTTCGGGCCGCGGGTATGAGCAGTTCTTC.

The chain joins TRBV5-4 to TRBJ2-2, with TRBD1 as a possible D gene (6 bases). The CDR3 spans 15 residues. V dropped 4 bases and J dropped 6 bases, with 16 bases sitting between them. Germline-derived CDR1 and CDR2 are SGHNT and YYREEE (reference sequence). Here the CDR3 DNA reads TGTGCCAGCAGCGGGCGTTTGGGGGCCCCCGGGGAGCTGTTTTTT. Protein sequence: CASSGRLGAPGELFF.